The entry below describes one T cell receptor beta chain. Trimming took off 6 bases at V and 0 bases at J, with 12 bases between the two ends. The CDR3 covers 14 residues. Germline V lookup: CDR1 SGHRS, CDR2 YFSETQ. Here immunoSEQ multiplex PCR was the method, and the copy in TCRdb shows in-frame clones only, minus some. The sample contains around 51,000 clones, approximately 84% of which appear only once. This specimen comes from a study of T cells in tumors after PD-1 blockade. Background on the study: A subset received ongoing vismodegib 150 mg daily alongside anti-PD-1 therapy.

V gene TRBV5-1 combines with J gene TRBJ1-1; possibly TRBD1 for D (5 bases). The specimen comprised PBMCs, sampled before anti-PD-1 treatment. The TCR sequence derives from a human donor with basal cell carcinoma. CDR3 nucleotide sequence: TGCGCCAGCAACCCGGGGGTTTTGAACACTGAAGCTTTCTTT. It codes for CASNPGVLNTEAFF.